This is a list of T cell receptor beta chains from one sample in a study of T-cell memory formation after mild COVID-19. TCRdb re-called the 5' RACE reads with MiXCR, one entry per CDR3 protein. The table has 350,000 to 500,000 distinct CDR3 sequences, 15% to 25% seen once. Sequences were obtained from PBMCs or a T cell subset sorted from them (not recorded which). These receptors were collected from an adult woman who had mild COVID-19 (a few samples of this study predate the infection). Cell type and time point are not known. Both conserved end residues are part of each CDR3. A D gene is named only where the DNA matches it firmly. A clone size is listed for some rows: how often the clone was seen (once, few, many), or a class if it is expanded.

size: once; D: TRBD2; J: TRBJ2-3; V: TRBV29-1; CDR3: CSVVGLEDTQYF; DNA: TGCAGCGTTGTAGGACTAGAGGATACGCAGTATTTT
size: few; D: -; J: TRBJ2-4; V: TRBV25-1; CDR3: CASSDGRQGLYF; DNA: TGTGCCAGCAGTGACGGGCGACAGGGACTGTACTTC
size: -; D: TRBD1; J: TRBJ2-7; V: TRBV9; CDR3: CASSVAGTAYEQYF; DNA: TGTGCCAGCAGCGTAGCCGGGACAGCCTACGAGCAGTACTTC
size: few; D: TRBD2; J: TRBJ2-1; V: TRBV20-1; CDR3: CSASTSGSSYNEQFF; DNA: TGCAGTGCTAGTACTAGCGGGAGCTCCTACAATGAGCAGTTCTTC
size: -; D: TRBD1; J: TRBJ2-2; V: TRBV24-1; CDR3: CATMARQGAGGELFF; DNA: TGTGCCACCATGGCCCGACAGGGGGCCGGCGGGGAGCTGTTTTTT
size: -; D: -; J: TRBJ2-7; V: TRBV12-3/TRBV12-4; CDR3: CASSSMDIEYF; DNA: TGTGCCAGCAGTTCCATGGACATAGAGTACTTC
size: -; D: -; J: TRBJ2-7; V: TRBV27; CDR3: CASSLSAGTYDYEQYF; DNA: TGTGCCAGCAGTTTATCAGCAGGGACCTACGACTACGAGCAGTACTTC
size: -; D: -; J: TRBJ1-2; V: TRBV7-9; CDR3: CASSITTQGRGSNYGYTF; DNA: TGTGCCAGCAGCATTACTACACAGGGTAGGGGATCTAACTATGGCTACACCTTC
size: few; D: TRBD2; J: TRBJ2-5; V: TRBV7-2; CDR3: CASSLGSPSGYQETQYF; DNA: TGTGCCAGCAGCTTGGGCTCCCCTAGCGGGTACCAAGAGACCCAGTACTTC
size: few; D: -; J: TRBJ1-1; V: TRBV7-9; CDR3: CASSLDGVNTEAFF; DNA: TGTGCCAGCAGCTTAGACGGGGTGAACACTGAAGCTTTCTTT
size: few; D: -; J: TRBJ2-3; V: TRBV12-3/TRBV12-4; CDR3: CASSRSGRGTDTQYF; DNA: TGTGCCAGCAGCCGTTCGGGCCGGGGTACAGATACGCAGTATTTT
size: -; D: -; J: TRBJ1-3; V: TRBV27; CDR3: CASSLSGRLWAGNTIYF; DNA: TGTGCCAGCAGTCTGTCGGGGAGGTTGTGGGCTGGAAACACCATATATTTT
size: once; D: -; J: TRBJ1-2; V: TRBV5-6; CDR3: CASSLRGARYGYTF; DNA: TGTGCCAGCAGCTTACGGGGGGCTCGCTATGGCTACACCTTC
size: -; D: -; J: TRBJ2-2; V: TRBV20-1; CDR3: CSAIQQGFGELFF; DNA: TGCAGTGCTATACAGCAGGGTTTCGGGGAGCTGTTTTTT
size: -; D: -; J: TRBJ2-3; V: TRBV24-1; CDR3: CATSDTGTSTDTQYF; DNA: TGTGCCACCAGTGATACCGGGACTAGCACAGATACGCAGTATTTT
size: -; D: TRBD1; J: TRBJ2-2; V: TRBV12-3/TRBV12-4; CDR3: CASSLTTGFSGELFF; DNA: TGTGCCAGCAGTTTAACGACAGGGTTTTCCGGGGAGCTGTTTTTT
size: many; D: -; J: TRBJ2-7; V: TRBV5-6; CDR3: CASSLPTVSSYEQYF; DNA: TGTGCCAGCAGCTTACCGACAGTGAGCTCCTACGAGCAGTACTTC
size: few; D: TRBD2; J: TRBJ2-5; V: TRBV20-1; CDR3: CSAKHGGQETQYF; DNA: TGCAGTGCGAAACACGGGGGGCAAGAGACCCAGTACTTC
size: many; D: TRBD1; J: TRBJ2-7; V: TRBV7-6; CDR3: CASSLDRGHSYEQYF; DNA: TGTGCCAGCAGCTTAGACAGGGGGCACTCCTACGAGCAGTACTTC
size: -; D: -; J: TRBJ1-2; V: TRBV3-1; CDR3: CASSQSYYGYTF; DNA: TGTGCCAGCAGCCAATCCTACTATGGCTACACCTTC
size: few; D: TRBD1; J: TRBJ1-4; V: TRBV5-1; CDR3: CASSAKTGGTTNEKLFF; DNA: TGCGCCAGCAGCGCCAAGACAGGGGGAACGACTAATGAAAAACTGTTTTTT
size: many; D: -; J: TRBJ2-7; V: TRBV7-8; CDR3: CASSPSASLYEQYF; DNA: TGTGCCAGCAGCCCCAGCGCCTCGCTATACGAGCAGTACTTC
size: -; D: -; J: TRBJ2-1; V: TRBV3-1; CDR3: CASSPGGFYNEQFF; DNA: TGTGCCAGCAGCCCTGGGGGGTTCTACAATGAGCAGTTCTTC